This TCR beta chain was sequenced in a study of cytotoxic CD8 clonotypes in ibrutinib-treated CLL. Study-wide context: Response was recorded as partial in some 24 patients and complete in 2; at median around 68 months, approximately 14 remained remitted and approximately 12 had progressed. Across samples, productive templates numbered 255,043 and productive rearrangements reached some 94,000 on average. Notes on the study in general: Clonality climbed at ibrutinib response, then dropped toward baseline at progression.

Roughly 1.8 micrograms of genomic DNA (from cryopreserved PBMCs) were used for TCR beta libraries. V was pared by 7 bases and J by 4 bases, with 3 bases of the junction left unmatched. Germline CDR1 SQVTM, CDR2 ANQGSEA. This CDR3 is 11 amino acids long. Method: immunoSEQ multiplex PCR; TCRdb's copy keeps in-frame clones and lacks some. Of tens of thousands of clones listed, roughly 65% are singletons. Only a few counts were recorded for this clone. Antigen specificity is unknown. The source material was PBMCs, sampled after 24 months of ibrutinib treatment. The origin of this receptor is a human donor with chronic lymphocytic leukemia. This chain joins TRBV29-1 and TRBJ1-1; 7 nucleotides align to TRBD1. The CDR3 loop reads CSDDRATEAFF. The DNA for the CDR3 is TGCAGCGATGACAGGGCCACTGAAGCTTTCTTT.